Detailed here is one TCR beta chain. This sample stems from a study of shared clonotypes between healthy human individuals. The overall study: The study enrolled a couple of women and a few men aged 18 to 49.

The assay was immunoSEQ multiplex PCR, and TCRdb's table has in-frame clones only and misses some. The data show 450,000 to 500,000 clones, 79% seen once. Within Nashville, Tennessee resided all donors, each a Caucasian adult. Unsorted samples, those not sorted, used some 100 million PBMCs for genomic DNA. V was pared by 1 base and J by 0 bases, with 4 bases of the junction left unmatched. The germline gives CDR1 SEHNR, CDR2 FQNEAQ (reference sequence). The CDR3 runs to 16 residues. The V gene is TRBV7-9, the J gene TRBJ2-3, with 7 bases identical to TRBD1. The clonotype was recovered from a woman in her thirties or forties in good health. Some clones in this sample may be carry-over from other donors' samples. Specimen: PBMCs. The CDR3 protein is CASSLGAGGSTDTQYF. For the CDR3, the DNA is TGTGCCAGCAGCTTAGGGGCAGGGGGAAGCACAGATACGCAGTATTTT.